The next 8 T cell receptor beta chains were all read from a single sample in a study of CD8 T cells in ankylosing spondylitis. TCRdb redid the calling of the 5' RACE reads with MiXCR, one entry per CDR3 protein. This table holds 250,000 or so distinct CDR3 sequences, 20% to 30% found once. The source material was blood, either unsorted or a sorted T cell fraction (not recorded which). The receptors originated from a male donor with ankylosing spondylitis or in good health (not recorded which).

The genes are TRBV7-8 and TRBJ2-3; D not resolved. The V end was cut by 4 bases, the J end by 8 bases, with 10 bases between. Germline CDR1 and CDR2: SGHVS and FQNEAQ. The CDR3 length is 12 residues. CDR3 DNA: TGTGCCAGCAGCTCCGTCTCGGGTACGCAGTATTTT. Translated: CASSSVSGTQYF.

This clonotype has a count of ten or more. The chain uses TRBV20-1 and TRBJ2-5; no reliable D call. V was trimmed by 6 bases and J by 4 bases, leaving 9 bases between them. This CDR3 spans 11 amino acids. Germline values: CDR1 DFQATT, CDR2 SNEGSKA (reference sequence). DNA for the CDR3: TGCAGTGCATTCCCGGGAGAGACCCAGTACTTC. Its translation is CSAFPGETQYF.

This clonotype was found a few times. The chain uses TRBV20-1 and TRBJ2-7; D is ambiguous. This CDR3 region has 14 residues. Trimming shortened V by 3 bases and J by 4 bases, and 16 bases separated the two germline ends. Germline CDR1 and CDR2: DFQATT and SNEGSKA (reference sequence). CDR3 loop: CSASVLGPKYEQYF. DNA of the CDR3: TGCAGTGCTAGTGTCCTTGGACCTAAATACGAGCAGTACTTC.

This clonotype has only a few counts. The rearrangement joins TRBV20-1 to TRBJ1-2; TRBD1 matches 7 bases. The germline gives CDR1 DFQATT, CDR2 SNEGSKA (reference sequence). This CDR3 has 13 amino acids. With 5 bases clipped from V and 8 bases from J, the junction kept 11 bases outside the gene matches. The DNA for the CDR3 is TGCAGTGCTGGGGGGTTTGGGACAGAGGGCTACACCTTC. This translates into CSAGGFGTEGYTF.

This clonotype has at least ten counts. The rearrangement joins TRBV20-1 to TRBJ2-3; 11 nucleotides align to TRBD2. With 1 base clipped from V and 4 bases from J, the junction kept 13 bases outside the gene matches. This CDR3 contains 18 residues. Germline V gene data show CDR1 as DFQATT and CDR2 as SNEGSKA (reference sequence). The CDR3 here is CSARGFSGGAFRADTQYF. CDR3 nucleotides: TGCAGTGCTAGAGGTTTTAGCGGGGGGGCGTTCCGCGCAGATACGCAGTATTTT.

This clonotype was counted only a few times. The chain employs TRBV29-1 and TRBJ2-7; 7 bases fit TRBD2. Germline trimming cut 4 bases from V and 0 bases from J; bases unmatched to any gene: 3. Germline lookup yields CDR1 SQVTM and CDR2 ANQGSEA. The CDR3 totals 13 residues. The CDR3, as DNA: TGCAGCGTTGGTCTAGCGGCCTCCTACGAGCAGTACTTC. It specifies CSVGLAASYEQYF.

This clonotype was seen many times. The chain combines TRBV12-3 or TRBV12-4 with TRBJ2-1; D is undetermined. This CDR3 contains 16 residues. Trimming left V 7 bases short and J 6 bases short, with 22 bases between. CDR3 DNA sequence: TGTGCCAGCAACAAGGCAAGTGTGTGGTTCGCCAATGAGCAGTTCTTC. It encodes CASNKASVWFANEQFF.

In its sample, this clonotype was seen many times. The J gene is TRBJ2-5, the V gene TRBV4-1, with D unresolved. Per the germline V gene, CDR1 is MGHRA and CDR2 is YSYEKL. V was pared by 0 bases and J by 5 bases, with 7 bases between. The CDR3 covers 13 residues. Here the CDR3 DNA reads TGCGCCAGCAGCCAAGATGGATTGGAGACCCAGTACTTC. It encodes CASSQDGLETQYF.